The 12 T cell receptor beta chains presented below share a single source sample, sequenced in a study of cytomegalovirus exposure and HLA in healthy donors. The protocol was immunoSEQ multiplex PCR, while the TCRdb copy is restricted to in-frame clones and leaves out a portion. The table lists 200,000 to 250,000 clones, 65% to 85% of them singletons. Sequencing was done on a sample of PBMCs. The source is a woman in her thirties in good health and CMV-seropositive.

The chain employs TRBV7-8 and TRBJ1-1, with D possibly being TRBD1 (5 bases). The V gene's germline CDR1 is SGHVS and CDR2 FQNEAQ. The length of the CDR3 is 13 residues. The V end was cut by 6 bases, the J end by 1 base, with 9 bases between. The CDR3 DNA reads as TGTGCCAGCAGTATAGGACAGAACACTGAAGCTTTCTTT. The encoded protein is CASSIGQNTEAFF.

CDR3 sequence reads: CASSPPMGGGRVGYEQYF. Here the CDR3 DNA reads TGCGCCAGCAGCCCCCCTATGGGGGGCGGGAGAGTCGGCTACGAGCAGTACTTC. The rearrangement joins TRBV4-1 to TRBJ2-7, with D possibly matching TRBD2 (7 bases). The CDR3 runs to 18 residues. Germline CDR1 reads MGHRA; CDR2 reads YSYEKL. V shed 4 bases and J shed 3 bases, with 25 bases lying between them.

The chain uses TRBV5-6 and TRBJ1-2; D is unresolved. Per germline, CDR1 SGHDT and CDR2 YYEEEE. Trimming pared 6 bases from V and 4 bases from J, leaving 16 bases between. The CDR3 loop spans 14 amino acids. The CDR3 sequence: CASILLSEGYGYTF. The CDR3 nucleotides are TGTGCCAGCATCCTGTTGAGCGAGGGCTATGGCTACACCTTC.

The V gene is TRBV4-1, the J gene TRBJ2-2, with 12 nucleotides matching TRBD2. CDR3 size: 18 residues. With V trimmed by 1 base and J by 2 bases, 5 bases remained unmatched. Germline V gives CDR1 MGHRA, CDR2 YSYEKL. The CDR3 sequence is CASSQGRLAGENTGELFF. Written as DNA, the CDR3 is TGCGCCAGCAGCCAAGGGCGACTAGCGGGAGAAAACACCGGGGAGCTGTTTTTT.

The chain has TRBV29-1 and TRBJ2-3; 9 bases line up with TRBD2. Germline assignment: CDR1 SQVTM and CDR2 ANQGSEA. V trimming: 6 bases; J trimming: 2 bases; junction bases outside the gene matches: 9. The CDR3 has 15 amino acids. In DNA form, the CDR3 reads TGCAGCGTCGCCCCGAGCGGGAGGTTCACAGATACGCAGTATTTT. The encoded protein is CSVAPSGRFTDTQYF.

The V and J genes are TRBV27 and TRBJ2-5; maybe TRBD1 (5 bases). This CDR3 is 14 amino acids long. CDR1 and CDR2 from the germline V gene are MNHEY and SMNVEV (reference sequence). V gave up 10 bases and J gave up 7 bases, with 22 bases separating them. The CDR3 bases are TGTGCCACCAGAGGTAGGGCAGGGCGGCTGACCCAGTACTTC. This sequence encodes CATRGRAGRLTQYF.

The chain has TRBV20-1 and TRBJ2-7; D unclear. CDR1 is DFQATT and CDR2 is SNEGSKA in the germline V gene (reference sequence). The CDR3 is 11 amino acids. The V end was cut by 3 bases, the J end by 5 bases, with 8 bases between. The chain's CDR3 is CSASTPDEQYF. The CDR3 nucleotides are TGCAGTGCTAGTACCCCTGACGAGCAGTACTTC.

J is TRBJ2-6 and V is TRBV18; TRBD2 might be the D (6 bases). The CDR3 totals 15 residues. Germline V gives CDR1 KGHSH, CDR2 LQKENI. Between the trimmed V and J ends, which lost 3 bases and 0 bases, there was a span of 6 bases. The chain's CDR3 is CASSPRGSGANVLTF. CDR3 nucleotides: TGTGCCAGCTCACCGCGGGGCTCTGGGGCCAACGTCCTGACTTTC.

This sequence joins TRBV15 and TRBJ2-5, with D unclear. This CDR3 has 17 amino acids. Trimming stripped 0 bases from V and 2 bases from J, with 16 bases between. CDR1 is LNHNV and CDR2 is YYDKDF in the germline V gene (reference sequence). The CDR3, as DNA: TGTGCCACCAGCAGAGATTACGGTTCCTCACTTCAAGAGACCCAGTACTTC. Its translation: CATSRDYGSSLQETQYF.

The CDR3 sequence: CASSEWNLSNEKLFF. CDR3 nucleotide sequence: TGTGCCAGCAGTGAATGGAACTTATCTAATGAAAAACTGTTTTTT. The gene calls are TRBV25-1 and TRBJ1-4; D is uncertain. The CDR3 covers 15 residues. The V gene lost 1 base and the J gene lost 3 bases, with 9 bases spanning the gap. CDR1 MGHDK and CDR2 SYGVNS come from the germline V gene. The full variable domain, in which reference TRBV25-1 and TRBJ1-4 provide the parts outside the CDR3, is EADIYQTPRYLVIGTGKKITLECSQTMGHDKMYWYQQDPGMELHLIHYSYGVNSTEKGDLSSESTVSRIRTEHFPLTLESARPSHTSQYLCASSEWNLSNEKLFFGSGTQLSVL.

V usage is TRBV27 and J usage is TRBJ1-2; 10 positions match TRBD1. CDR3 length: 13 residues. In germline, CDR1 is MNHEY, CDR2 SMNVEV (reference sequence). The J segment lost 7 bases and the V segment lost 2 bases, leaving 1 base of the junction unmatched. The CDR3 spells CASSLGTGVGYTF. The DNA for the CDR3 is TGTGCCAGCAGTTTAGGGACAGGGGTTGGCTACACCTTC.

The rearrangement links TRBV7-9 to TRBJ2-2; D gene ambiguous. Per the germline V gene, CDR1 is SEHNR and CDR2 is FQNEAQ (reference sequence). The V end was cut by 5 bases, the J end by 4 bases, with 17 bases between. The CDR3 consists of 16 residues. The CDR3 loop is CASSTVTTPGTGELFF. Here the CDR3 DNA reads TGTGCCAGCAGCACAGTTACTACTCCTGGCACCGGGGAGCTGTTTTTT. Combining the CDR3 with reference TRBV7-9 and TRBJ2-2 gives the whole variable domain DTGVSQNPRHKITKRGQNVTFRCDPISEHNRLYWYRQTLGQGPEFLTYFQNEAQLEKSRLLSDRFSAERPKGSFSTLEIQRTEQGDSAMYLCASSTVTTPGTGELFFGEGSRLTVL.